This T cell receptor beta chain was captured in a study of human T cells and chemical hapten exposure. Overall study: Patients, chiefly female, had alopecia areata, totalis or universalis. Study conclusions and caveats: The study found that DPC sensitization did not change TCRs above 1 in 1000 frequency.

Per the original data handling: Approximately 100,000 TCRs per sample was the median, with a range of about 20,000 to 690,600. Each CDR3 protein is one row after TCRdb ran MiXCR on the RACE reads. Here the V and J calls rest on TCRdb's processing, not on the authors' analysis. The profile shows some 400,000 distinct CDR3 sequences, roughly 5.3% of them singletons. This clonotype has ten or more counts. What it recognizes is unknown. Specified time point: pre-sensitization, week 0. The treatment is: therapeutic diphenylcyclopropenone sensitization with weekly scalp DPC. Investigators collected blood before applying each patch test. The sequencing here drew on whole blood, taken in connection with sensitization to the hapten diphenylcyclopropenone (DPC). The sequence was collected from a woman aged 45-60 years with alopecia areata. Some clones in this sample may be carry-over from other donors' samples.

The CDR3 region has the DNA TGCGCCAGCAGCCAATCAGACAGGGGCAATCAGCCCCAGCATTTT. Translated: CASSQSDRGNQPQHF. The J gene is TRBJ1-5, the V gene TRBV4-3; 7 nucleotides align to TRBD1. Unmatched junction bases numbered 3, after V lost 2 bases and J lost 2 bases. From germline, CDR1 is LGHNA and CDR2 YSLEER. The CDR3 runs to 15 residues.